This TCR beta chain was identified during a study of T cells in Graves' hyperthyroidism and ophthalmopathy. Study information: At the time of initial diagnosis and before any treatment, peripheral blood was collected. Whole-study findings and limits: A model using 13 V-J features told ophthalmopathy apart from stable hyperthyroidism.

TCR beta CDR3 sequences were amplified from RNA transcripts. First-round RT-PCR targeting the TCR CDR3 was performed with the HTBI primer set. TCRdb recomputed calls from the multiplex PCR reads with MiXCR, one row per CDR3 protein. Here the sample spans hundreds of thousands of distinct CDR3 sequences, around 25% being singletons. The V gene's germline CDR1 is LNHDA and CDR2 SQIVND (reference sequence). This CDR3 has 12 amino acids. Trimming shortened V by 8 bases and J by 6 bases, and 14 bases separated the two germline ends. Comments on this clonotype: Its antigen is still unknown.

Stable disease denoted Graves' hyperthyroidism without ophthalmopathy progression within 18 months. Specimen: blood. This chain joins TRBV19 and TRBJ2-7, with a weak D call TRBD1 (5 bases). The sequence derives from a man aged 45 to 65 with Graves' hyperthyroidism. CDR3 sequence: CASWYRQREQYF. The CDR3 DNA reads as TGTGCCAGTTGGTACAGGCAACGCGAGCAGTACTTC.